This T cell receptor (beta chain) came from a study of T cells in women clearing cervical HPV infection. At the level of the study: Case blood was drawn when the lesion was first found; control blood after infection became undetectable.

Average input was 1200 ng genomic DNA for immunoSEQ TCR beta CDR3 amplification. Using immunoSEQ multiplex PCR, the repertoire was profiled, and TCRdb retains in-frame clones only, with some absent. The ten top clones account for 24%, within a sample of 21,000 or so clones. The germline CDR1 and CDR2 sequences are SSHAT and FNYEAQ (reference sequence). CDR3 length: 16 amino acids. With regard to this clone: One end of the junction fails to match germline, which may point to a read error. The DNA ends 3 residues before the CDR3 does, and the rest of the CDR3 is filled in from the germline J gene.

The V and J genes are TRBV7-7 and TRBJ2-1; the match to TRBD2 covers 8 bases. The specimen was blood buffy coat. The receptor's source is a woman between 18 and 75 years old with a cervical HPV16 infection that either progressed to CIN3+ or cleared (not recorded which). The CDR3 loop is CASSLELASGYNEQFF. CDR3 DNA, as far as it was read: TGTGCTAGCAGCTTAGAGTTGGCTAGCGGGTACAATGAG.